This T cell receptor beta chain derives from a study of neurological immune-mediated disorders (dated by TCRdb to between 2018 and 2021). Study-level background: Of the 35 or so multiple sclerosis patients, about 30 had relapsing-remitting MS and 3 had secondary progressive MS. The study compared peripheral blood TCR-beta repertoires of HTLV-I-associated myelopathy (HAM/TSP) patients, multiple sclerosis patients and healthy controls using UMI-based sequencing. Longitudinal samples, technical triplicates and paired sorted CD4+ and CD8+ T-cell subsets, alongside PBMC samples, were included among the 90 to 130 TCR-beta libraries. The cohort comprised roughly 69 subjects: 14 HAM/TSP patients, 35 or so multiple sclerosis patients and around 20 healthy controls.

This clonotype was seen at least ten times. Its target antigen remains unknown. No base quality values were provided; no much bigger clone lies one nucleotide off. Paper-wide results and their limitations: The highest TCR clonal expansion was observed in HAM/TSP patients, whereas the lowest was observed in MS patients, even when compared with healthy controls. No identical CDR3 amino acid sequences were shared among expanded clones across subjects, suggesting private TCR-beta repertoires in all groups. Phylogenetic analysis grouped repertoires from 18 of 34 MS patients into a cluster of related CDR3 sequences, suggesting a possible repertoire-level signature. The MS cluster showed no association with clinical or MRI features, and the authors stated that larger cohorts are needed.

To synthesize cDNA, template-switch 5'RACE was performed with a primer carrying a 10-nucleotide random unique molecular identifier so that each TCR transcript was tagged. Every sequencing run covered 15-18 subjects and yielded more than 160 million TCR-beta sequences. Total RNA was extracted with the RNeasy kit. Using the KAPA Real-time Library Amplification kit, TCR-beta VDJ regions were amplified with primers for the TCR constant region and the 5'RACE anchor. A first PCR added sample indexes and Illumina adaptors, after which a second PCR increased the library yield. The roughly 650 bp TCR product was size-selected on a 2% E-gel SizeSelection system after Ampure bead purification. Before pooling, library quality was assessed on a Bioanalyzer, concentration was determined with Qubit, and library quantification was performed with the Kapa Library Quantification kit. Libraries were sequenced paired-end 2 x 150 bp on an Illumina HiSeq 2500. To increase sequence diversity, about 25-31% phiX was spiked into each library pool. Concerning the study's data processing: Quality-filtered reads were processed with the UMI-based MiGEC pipeline, and over 80% of raw TCR sequences were removed by the MiGEC pipeline during error correction. VDJ genes were aligned to IMGT germline references, and clonotypes were defined by unique CDR3 amino acid sequence plus V-J genes. Clonal expansion, Shannon diversity, and CDR3 relatedness (CalcPairwiseDistances, ClusterSamples) were evaluated with VDJtools, and phylogenetic trees were built with CLCbio workbench. Expanded clones were defined as having at least 8 unique UMIs, based on coefficient-of-variation modelling across technical triplicates. TCRdb applied fastp at Q25 and MiXCR to the public reads, then kept only in-frame beta chains. Every entry covers one CDR3 protein and lists the most common genes and DNA from its rows. The V and J calls were not made by the authors but by TCRdb's processing. Within this sample are approximately 130,000 distinct CDR3 sequences, with roughly 3.2% of them counted one time only. The ten biggest clones cover 1% to 1.5% of the sample.

Unsorted PBMC libraries were generated from 2 million PBMCs stored in RNAlater at -80 °C until RNA extraction. Multiple sclerosis patients were enrolled in a US clinical protocol evaluating disease progression by magnetic resonance imaging. Peripheral blood underwent Ficoll-Hypaque density gradient centrifugation to isolate PBMCs, which were then cryopreserved in liquid nitrogen. Sequencing was carried out using PBMCs. The source of this sequence is a young woman with multiple sclerosis.

The CDR3 loop reads CASSYSDGDFRSGANVLTF. The bases read TGTGCCAGCAGTTACTCGGATGGGGACTTCAGGTCTGGGGCCAACGTCCTGACTTTC. The chain is encoded by TRBV6-6 joined to TRBJ2-6; TRBD2 could be the D gene, as 6 bases match. The CDR3 numbers 19 residues from cysteine through phenylalanine. The CDR3 DNA has 57 bases and is translated from base 1. From the germline V gene (reference sequence), CDR1 is MNHNY and CDR2 is SVGAGI. V and J lose 0 bases and 1 base, and a span of 16 bases separates them.